The rows below give T cell receptor beta chains drawn from one sample of a study of cytomegalovirus exposure and HLA in healthy donors. Sequencing was performed with immunoSEQ multiplex PCR; in TCRdb, only in-frame clones are kept and a portion is missing. The sample holds fewer than 250,000 clones, about 87% seen once. The sequencing input was PBMCs. The receptors come from a man aged 18 to 35 in good health and CMV-seronegative. Both conserved end residues are part of each CDR3. A D gene is named only where the DNA matches it firmly. The size of a clone is reported for some rows only, either as once, few or many, or as a class for expanded clones.

V gene	J gene	D gene	clone size	CDR3 DNA	CDR3 protein
TRBV9	TRBJ2-3	-	once	TGTGCCAGCAGCGAGGCGGCTACAGGAGATACGCAGTATTTT	CASSEAATGDTQYF
TRBV2	TRBJ2-3	TRBD2	-	TGTGCCAGCAGTCCACTAGCGGGGGGCACAGATACGCAGTATTTT	CASSPLAGGTDTQYF
TRBV28	TRBJ2-1	TRBD1	-	TGTGCCAGCAGAACGCAGGGGGCGAGGGAGCAGTTCTTC	CASRTQGAREQFF
TRBV5-4	TRBJ2-1	TRBD2	-	TGTGCCAGCAGCTTGGGTGGTCTAGCGGCATACAATGAGCAGTTCTTC	CASSLGGLAAYNEQFF
TRBV28	TRBJ2-1	-	-	TGTGCCAGCAGTTTCCCCAAAACTAGGAATGAGCAGTTCTTC	CASSFPKTRNEQFF
TRBV27	TRBJ2-7	TRBD2	-	TGTGCCAGCAAGGCTAGCGGGGTCTACGAGCAGTACTTC	CASKASGVYEQYF
TRBV28	TRBJ2-2	TRBD1	-	TGTGCCAGCAGTTTATTGGACAGGGCGGCCGGGGAGCTGTTTTTT	CASSLLDRAAGELFF
TRBV19	TRBJ1-2	TRBD1	-	TGTGCCAGTAGTATCGCCGGGACAGCCTATGGCTACACCTTC	CASSIAGTAYGYTF
TRBV4-3	TRBJ2-4	TRBD2	-	TGCGCCAGCAGCCAAGAACTAGCGGGGGGGCCCATTCAGTACTTC	CASSQELAGGPIQYF
TRBV29-1	TRBJ2-2	-	-	TGCAGCGTTGAAGGAACACCGACAGACACCGGGGAGCTGTTTTTT	CSVEGTPTDTGELFF
TRBV29-1	TRBJ2-5	-	-	TGCAGCTCCTTGACGGGAGCTAGTGAGACCCAGTACTTC	CSSLTGASETQYF
TRBV9	TRBJ2-3	-	-	TGTGCCAGCAGTGAGGGACTTACCACAGATACGCAGTATTTT	CASSEGLTTDTQYF
TRBV11-2	TRBJ2-7	-	-	TGTGCCAGCAGCTTAGTCTTCGTTAACGAGCAGTACTTC	CASSLVFVNEQYF
TRBV28	TRBJ2-1	-	-	TGTGCCAGCAGTCCTTGGGGGGGCTTCTACAATGAGCAGTTCTTC	CASSPWGGFYNEQFF
TRBV19	TRBJ1-5	-	-	TGTGCCAGTAGTATTGGGACGGGAGGAAATCAGCCCCAGCATTTT	CASSIGTGGNQPQHF
TRBV2	TRBJ2-3	-	-	TGTGCCAGCAGTGAATCGACTCGTACCCCAGATACGCAGTATTTT	CASSESTRTPDTQYF
TRBV6-8	TRBJ1-5	TRBD1	-	TGTGCCAGCAGTTACCCGGGACAGTTTCTTAGCAATCAGCCCCAGCATTTT	CASSYPGQFLSNQPQHF
TRBV5-6	TRBJ1-5	-	-	TGTGCCAGCAGCTTAGAGGGCCCCAATCAGCCCCAGCATTTT	CASSLEGPNQPQHF
TRBV28	TRBJ1-1	TRBD1	few	TGTGCCAGCAAACTGGGACAGAGTGAAGCTTTCTTT	CASKLGQSEAFF
TRBV5-1	TRBJ2-2	-	few	TGCGCCAGCAGCCTTGGACCAGGGGAGAACACCGGGGAGCTGTTTTTT	CASSLGPGENTGELFF
TRBV28	TRBJ1-5	-	-	TGTGCCAGCCAAGCGGACAGCAATCAGCCCCAGCATTTT	CASQADSNQPQHF
TRBV4-1	TRBJ2-3	TRBD2	-	TGCGCCAGCAGCCAAGAAGATAGAGCGGGGGGCAAGCTTCAGTATTTT	CASSQEDRAGGKLQYF
TRBV7-2	TRBJ1-1	TRBD1	-	TGTGCCAGCAGCTTCATTGTTGGGACAGTGAACACTGAAGCTTTCTTT	CASSFIVGTVNTEAFF
TRBV21-1	TRBJ1-4	-	-	TGTGCCAGCAGCAAAGGGACAGGGTTCTGGGTAAATAATGAAAAACTGTTTTTT	CASSKGTGFWVNNEKLFF
TRBV29-1	TRBJ1-4	-	-	TGCAGTTACATACAGGGAAGCACTAATGAAAAACTGTTTTTT	CSYIQGSTNEKLFF
TRBV27	TRBJ2-1	TRBD2	-	TGTGCCAGCAGTTTGAAACTAGCGGGAGACAATGAGCAGTTCTTC	CASSLKLAGDNEQFF
TRBV15	TRBJ2-7	TRBD2	-	TGTGCCACCAGCAATCAGCGGGGGGGCGGGTACGAGCAGTACTTC	CATSNQRGGGYEQYF
TRBV7-2	TRBJ2-1	TRBD2	-	TGTGCCAGCAGCTTAGTGCCACTAGCGGGGGACAATGAGCAGTTCTTC	CASSLVPLAGDNEQFF
TRBV19	TRBJ1-1	TRBD1	few	TGTGCCAGTAGTGGACAGGGACGGACTGAAGCTTTCTTT	CASSGQGRTEAFF
TRBV9	TRBJ2-2	-	-	TGTGCCAGCAGCGTAGGAGGGGGGAACACCGGGGAGCTGTTTTTT	CASSVGGGNTGELFF
TRBV6-5	TRBJ1-1	-	-	TGTGCCAGCAGTTACGGGGACACATTGAACACTGAAGCTTTCTTT	CASSYGDTLNTEAFF
TRBV9	TRBJ2-3	-	-	TGTGCCAGCAGCCCCCACGGACTGGGCGGGGGCACAGATACGCAGTATTTT	CASSPHGLGGGTDTQYF
TRBV27	TRBJ2-7	TRBD1	-	TGTGCCAGCAGCCCGTCGACAGGGGGCCTTTTCTACGAGCAGTACTTC	CASSPSTGGLFYEQYF
TRBV4-1	TRBJ1-2	TRBD1	once	TGCGCCAGCAGCCAGCGAGAACAGGGGCCGGGCTACACCTTC	CASSQREQGPGYTF
TRBV5-1	TRBJ2-5	TRBD1	-	TGCGCCAGCAGCCAAATCCCAGGGGGCGCAAAGACCCAGTACTTC	CASSQIPGGAKTQYF
TRBV6-5	TRBJ2-1	TRBD1	-	TGTGCCACAGGACAGGGCGACGGTGAGCAGTTCTTC	CATGQGDGEQFF
TRBV2	TRBJ2-7	-	-	TGTGCCAGCAGTGGTACGGCCTACGAGCAGTACTTC	CASSGTAYEQYF
TRBV18	TRBJ1-2	-	-	TGTGCCAGCTCACCGGGCGGGGTTAGTAACTATGGCTACACCTTC	CASSPGGVSNYGYTF
TRBV7-2	TRBJ1-3	TRBD1	-	TGTGCCAGCAGCCTGGACAGGCCTTACTCTGGAAACACCATATATTTT	CASSLDRPYSGNTIYF
TRBV5-6	TRBJ2-3	-	-	TGTGCCAGCAGGGGGGCCATCAACACAGATACGCAGTATTTT	CASRGAINTDTQYF
TRBV13	TRBJ1-1	-	once	TGTGCCAGCAGCTTAGGCCTTGGGCAGCGGGAAGCTTTCTTT	CASSLGLGQREAFF
TRBV18	TRBJ1-1	-	-	TGTGCCAGCTCATCCACCGAAGGGGACACTGAAGCTTTCTTT	CASSSTEGDTEAFF
TRBV28	TRBJ2-3	-	-	TGTGCCTCTTGTCCGCGGGGCTCTAACACAGATACGCAGTATTTT	CASCPRGSNTDTQYF